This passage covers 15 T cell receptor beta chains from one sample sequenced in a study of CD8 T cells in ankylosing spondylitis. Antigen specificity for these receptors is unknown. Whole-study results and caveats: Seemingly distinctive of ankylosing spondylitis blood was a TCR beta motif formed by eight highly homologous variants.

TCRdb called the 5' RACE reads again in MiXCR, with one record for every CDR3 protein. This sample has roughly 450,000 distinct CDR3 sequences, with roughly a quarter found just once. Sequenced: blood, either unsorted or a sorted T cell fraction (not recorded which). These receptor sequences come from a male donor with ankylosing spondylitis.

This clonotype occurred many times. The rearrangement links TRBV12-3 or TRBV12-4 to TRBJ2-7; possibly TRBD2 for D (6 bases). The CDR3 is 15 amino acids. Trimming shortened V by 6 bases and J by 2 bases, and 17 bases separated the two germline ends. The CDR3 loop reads CASRESGLATYEQYF. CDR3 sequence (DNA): TGTGCCAGCAGAGAATCGGGGCTAGCGACCTACGAGCAGTACTTC.

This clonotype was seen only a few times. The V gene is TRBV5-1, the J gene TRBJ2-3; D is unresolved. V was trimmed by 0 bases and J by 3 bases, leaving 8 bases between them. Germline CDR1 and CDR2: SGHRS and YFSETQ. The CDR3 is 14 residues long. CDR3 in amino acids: CASSLASPTDTQYF. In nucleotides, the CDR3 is TGCGCCAGCAGCTTGGCCTCCCCGACAGATACGCAGTATTTT.

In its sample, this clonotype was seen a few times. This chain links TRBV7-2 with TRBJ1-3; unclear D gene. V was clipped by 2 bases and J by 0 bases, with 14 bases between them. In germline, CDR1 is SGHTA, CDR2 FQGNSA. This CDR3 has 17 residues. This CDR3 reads CASSLHGDGDSGNTIYF. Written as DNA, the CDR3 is TGTGCCAGCAGCTTACATGGTGACGGCGACTCTGGAAACACCATATATTTT. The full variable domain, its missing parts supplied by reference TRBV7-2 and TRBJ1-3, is GAGVSQSPSNKVTEKGKDVELRCDPISGHTALYWYRQSLGQGLEFLIYFQGNSAPDKSGLPSDRFSAERTGGSVSTLTIQRTQQEDSAVYLCASSLHGDGDSGNTIYFGEGSWLTVV.

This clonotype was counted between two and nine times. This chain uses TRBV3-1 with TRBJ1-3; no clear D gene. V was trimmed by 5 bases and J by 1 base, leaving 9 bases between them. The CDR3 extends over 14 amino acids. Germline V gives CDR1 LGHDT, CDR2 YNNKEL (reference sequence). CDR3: CASSAQPSGNTIYF. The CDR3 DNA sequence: TGTGCCAGCAGCGCACAGCCTTCTGGAAACACCATATATTTT.

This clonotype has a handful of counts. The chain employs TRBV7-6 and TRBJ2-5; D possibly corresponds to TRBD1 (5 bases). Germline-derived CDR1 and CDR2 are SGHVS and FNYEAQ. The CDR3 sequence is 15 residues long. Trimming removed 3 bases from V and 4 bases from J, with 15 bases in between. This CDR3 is CASSFGAGWLETQYF. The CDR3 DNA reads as TGTGCCAGCAGCTTTGGGGCAGGGTGGTTAGAGACCCAGTACTTC. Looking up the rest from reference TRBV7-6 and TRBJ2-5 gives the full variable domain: GAGVSQSPRYKVTKRGQDVALRCDPISGHVSLYWYRQALGQGPEFLTYFNYEAQQDKSGLPNDRFSAERPEGSISTLTIQRTEQRDSAMYRCASSFGAGWLETQYFGPGTRLLVL.

CDR3 in amino acids: CASSLGQAGLAGDTQYF. In DNA, the CDR3 is TGCGCCAGCAGCTTAGGACAGGCCGGACTAGCGGGAGATACGCAGTATTTT. The chain combines TRBV5-1 with TRBJ2-3; 11 bases fit TRBD2. The V gene end was trimmed by 2 bases and the J gene end by 5 bases; junction bases not matched to a gene: 10. Germline V gene lookup returns CDR1 SGHRS and CDR2 YFSETQ. This CDR3 region has 17 residues.

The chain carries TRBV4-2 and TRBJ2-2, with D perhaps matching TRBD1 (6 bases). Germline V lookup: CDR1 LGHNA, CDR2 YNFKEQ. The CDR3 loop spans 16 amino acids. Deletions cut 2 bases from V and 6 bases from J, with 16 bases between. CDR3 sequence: CASSQPLDRSPGELFF. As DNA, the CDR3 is TGTGCCAGCAGCCAACCCCTCGACAGGTCTCCCGGGGAGCTGTTTTTT.

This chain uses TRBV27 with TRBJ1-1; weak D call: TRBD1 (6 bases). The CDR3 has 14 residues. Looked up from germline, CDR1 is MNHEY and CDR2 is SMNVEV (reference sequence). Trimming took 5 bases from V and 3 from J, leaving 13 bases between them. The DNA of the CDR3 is TGTGCCAGCAGTCCACAGGGCCCTCACACTGAAGCTTTCTTT. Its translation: CASSPQGPHTEAFF.

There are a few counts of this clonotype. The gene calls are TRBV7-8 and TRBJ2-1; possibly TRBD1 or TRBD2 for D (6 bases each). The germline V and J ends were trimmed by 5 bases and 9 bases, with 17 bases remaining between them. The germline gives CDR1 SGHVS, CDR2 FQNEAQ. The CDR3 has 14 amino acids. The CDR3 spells CASSPIGGKTEQFF. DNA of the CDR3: TGTGCCAGCAGCCCGATAGGGGGGAAGACTGAGCAGTTCTTC.

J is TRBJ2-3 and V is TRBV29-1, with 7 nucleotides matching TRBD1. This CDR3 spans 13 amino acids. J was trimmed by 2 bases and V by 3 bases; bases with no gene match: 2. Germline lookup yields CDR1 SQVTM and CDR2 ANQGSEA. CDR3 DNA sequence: TGCAGCGTTGAGGGACAGTACACAGATACGCAGTATTTT. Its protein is CSVEGQYTDTQYF.

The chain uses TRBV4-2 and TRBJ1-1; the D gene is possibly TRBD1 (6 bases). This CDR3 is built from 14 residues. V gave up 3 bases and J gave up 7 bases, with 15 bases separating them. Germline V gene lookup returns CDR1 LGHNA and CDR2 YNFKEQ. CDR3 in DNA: TGTGCCAGCAGCCACGTACGGGGGCGACTTGAAGCTTTCTTT. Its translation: CASSHVRGRLEAFF.

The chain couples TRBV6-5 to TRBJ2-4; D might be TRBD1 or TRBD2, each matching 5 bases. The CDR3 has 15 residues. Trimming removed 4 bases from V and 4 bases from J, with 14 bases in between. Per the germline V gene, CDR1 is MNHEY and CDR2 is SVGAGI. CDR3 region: CASSFRDGSKNIQYF. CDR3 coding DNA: TGTGCCAGCAGTTTCAGGGACGGATCAAAAAACATTCAGTACTTC.

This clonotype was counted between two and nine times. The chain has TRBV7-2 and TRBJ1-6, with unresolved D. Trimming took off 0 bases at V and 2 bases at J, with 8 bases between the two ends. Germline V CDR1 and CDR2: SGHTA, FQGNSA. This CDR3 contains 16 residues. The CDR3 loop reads CASSLAAIAYNSPLHF. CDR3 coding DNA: TGTGCCAGCAGCTTAGCCGCCATTGCCTATAATTCACCCCTCCACTTT.

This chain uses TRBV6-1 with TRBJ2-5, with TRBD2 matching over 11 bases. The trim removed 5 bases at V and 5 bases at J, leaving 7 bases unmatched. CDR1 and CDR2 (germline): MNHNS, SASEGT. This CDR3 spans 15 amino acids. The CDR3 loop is CASSLRLAGRETQYF. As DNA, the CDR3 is TGTGCCAGCAGTCTAAGACTAGCGGGAAGGGAGACCCAGTACTTC.

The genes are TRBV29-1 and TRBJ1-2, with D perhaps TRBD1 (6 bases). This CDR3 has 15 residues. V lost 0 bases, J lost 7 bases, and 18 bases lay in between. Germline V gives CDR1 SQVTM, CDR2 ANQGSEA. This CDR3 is CSVEEWTVLVSGYTF. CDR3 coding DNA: TGCAGCGTTGAAGAGTGGACAGTTTTGGTATCTGGCTACACCTTC.